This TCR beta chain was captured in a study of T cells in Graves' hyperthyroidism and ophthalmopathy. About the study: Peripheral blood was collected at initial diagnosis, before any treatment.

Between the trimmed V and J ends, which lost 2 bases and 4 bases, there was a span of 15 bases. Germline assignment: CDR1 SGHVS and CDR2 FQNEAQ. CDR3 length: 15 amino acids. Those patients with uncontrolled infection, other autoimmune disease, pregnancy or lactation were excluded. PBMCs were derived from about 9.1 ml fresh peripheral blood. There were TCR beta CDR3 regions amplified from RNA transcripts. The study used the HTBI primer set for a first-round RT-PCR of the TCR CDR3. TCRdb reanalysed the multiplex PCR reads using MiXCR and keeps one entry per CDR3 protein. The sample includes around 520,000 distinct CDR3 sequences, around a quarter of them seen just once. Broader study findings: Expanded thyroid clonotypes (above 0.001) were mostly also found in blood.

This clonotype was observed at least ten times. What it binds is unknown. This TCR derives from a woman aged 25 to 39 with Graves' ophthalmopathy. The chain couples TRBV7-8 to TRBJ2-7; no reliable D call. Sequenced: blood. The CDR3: CASSLSWASPYEQYF. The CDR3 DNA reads TGTGCCAGCAGCTTAAGCTGGGCCAGTCCATACGAGCAGTACTTC.